This TCR beta chain stems from a study of blood T cells in healthy people across ages. Study in general: Roughly one uniquely barcoded beta molecule per two T cells was captured. Study results and caveats: Getting older went along with TCR beta diversity per million T cells dropping roughly linearly. There were more naive CD4+ cells and higher diversity in long-lived donors than in aged donors.

Concerning this clonotype itself: Its antigen is not identified. One end of the junction is discordant with germline, which a read error may explain.

PCR was performed a second time for about 6 to 12 cycles using a sample-barcoded 5' primer and a J-beta primer mix. Carrying 12 random nucleotides, a template-switch adaptor labeled each individual cDNA molecule. Each CDR3 protein gets one entry after TCRdb re-called the 5' RACE reads with MiXCR. The sample consists of over 700,000 distinct CDR3 sequences, around half of them appearing once. The CDR3 runs to 14 residues. Germline loops: CDR1 MDHEN, CDR2 SYDVKM. The sequenced material came from blood. The chain has TRBV28 and TRBJ2-3; D gene uncertain. The TCR comes from an elderly man in good health. This CDR3 is CASSLFGDTDMQYF. The CDR3 bases are TGTGCCAGCAGTTTATTTGGCGATACAGATATGCAGTATTTT. Looking up the rest from reference TRBV28 and TRBJ2-3 gives the full variable domain: DVKVTQSSRYLVKRTGEKVFLECVQDMDHENMFWYRQDPGLGLRLIYFSYDVKMKEKGDIPEGYSVSREKKERFSLILESASTNQTSMYLCASSLFGDTDMQYFGPGTRLTVL.